Following are 5 T cell receptor beta chains from one sample sequenced in a study of cytomegalovirus exposure and HLA in healthy donors. Researchers ran the PCR with 60 Vbeta and 13 Jbeta primers. Sequencing was performed with immunoSEQ multiplex PCR; in TCRdb, only in-frame clones are kept and a portion is missing. Among 150,000 or so clones listed, around 80% were seen once. Input material: PBMCs. These TCRs come from a male donor in good health and CMV-seropositive.

The chain recombines TRBV5-6 with TRBJ1-1, with D tentatively TRBD1 (6 bases). CDR3 length: 16 residues. Between the trimmed V and J ends, which lost 2 bases and 6 bases, there was a span of 20 bases. The germline CDR1 and CDR2 sequences are SGHDT and YYEEEE. CDR3 sequence reads: CASSLLEQGTESEAFF. CDR3 DNA sequence: TGTGCCAGCAGCTTACTCGAACAGGGTACCGAGTCTGAAGCTTTCTTT.

J is TRBJ1-1 and V is TRBV5-1; a weak D match, TRBD1 (5 bases). Trimming took 0 bases from V and 1 from J, leaving 7 bases between them. Germline CDR1 is SGHRS and CDR2 is YFSETQ. The CDR3 sequence is 14 residues long. CDR3 sequence: CASSLVGENTEAFF. The CDR3 DNA reads TGCGCCAGCAGCTTGGTAGGGGAGAACACTGAAGCTTTCTTT.

The CDR3 DNA sequence: TGTGCCAGCAGCCCGAGGACAGCCACAGATACGCAGTATTTT. Residues: CASSPRTATDTQYF. The chain joins TRBV7-2 to TRBJ2-3; possible D gene TRBD1, 6 bases. In germline, CDR1 is SGHTA, CDR2 FQGNSA. Between the trimmed V and J ends, which lost 5 bases and 2 bases, there was a span of 11 bases. This CDR3 has 14 amino acids.

Regarding this clone: One junction end disagrees with the germline gene, perhaps due to a read error. The V call is TRBV19, the J call TRBJ1-5; weak D call: TRBD1 (6 bases). This CDR3 contains 15 residues. Looked up from germline, CDR1 is LNHDA and CDR2 is SQIVND (reference sequence). The CDR3 nucleotides are TGTGCCAGTAGTCTACGGACAGATAGCAATCAGTCCCAGCATTTT. Its translation is CASSLRTDSNQSQHF.

The chain has TRBV5-6 and TRBJ2-5; D gene unclear. The ends were cut back, 0 bases at V and 4 bases at J, with 4 bases in the middle. Germline CDR1 reads SGHDT; CDR2 reads YYEEEE. The CDR3 is made up of 12 amino acids. Here the CDR3 reads CASSLGRETQYF. The CDR3, as DNA: TGTGCCAGCAGCTTGGGGAGAGAGACCCAGTACTTC.